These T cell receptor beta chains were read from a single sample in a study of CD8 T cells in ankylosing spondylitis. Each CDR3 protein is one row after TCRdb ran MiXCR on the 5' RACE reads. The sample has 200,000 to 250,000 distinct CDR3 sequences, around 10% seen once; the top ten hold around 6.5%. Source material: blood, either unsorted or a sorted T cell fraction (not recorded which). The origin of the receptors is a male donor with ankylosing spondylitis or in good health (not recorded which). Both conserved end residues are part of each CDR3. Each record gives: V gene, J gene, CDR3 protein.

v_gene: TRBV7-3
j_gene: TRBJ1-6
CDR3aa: CASSLTGAQGSPLHF

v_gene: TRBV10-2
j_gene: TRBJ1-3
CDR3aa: CASSESAGSGNTIYF

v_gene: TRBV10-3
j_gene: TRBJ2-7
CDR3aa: CAISETRVSYEQYF

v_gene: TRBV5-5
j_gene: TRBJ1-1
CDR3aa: CASSITGTGYTEAFF

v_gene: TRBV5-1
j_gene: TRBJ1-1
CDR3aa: CASSTRGGSEAFF

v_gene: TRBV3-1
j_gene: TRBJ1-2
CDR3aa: CASSQDRGVIF

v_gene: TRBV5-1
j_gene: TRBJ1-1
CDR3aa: CASSVDRGFGSEAFF

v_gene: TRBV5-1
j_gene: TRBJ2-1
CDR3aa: CASSLGGSFGNEQFF

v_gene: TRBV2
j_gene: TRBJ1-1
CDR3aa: CASNGEVATEAFF

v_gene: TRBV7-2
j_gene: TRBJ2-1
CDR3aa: CASSAAGSYNEQFF

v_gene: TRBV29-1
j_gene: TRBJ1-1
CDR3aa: CSVEDTGTGTEAFF

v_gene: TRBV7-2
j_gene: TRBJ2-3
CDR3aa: CASSSADTQYF

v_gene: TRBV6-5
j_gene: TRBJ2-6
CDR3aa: CASSYRRGNGANVLTF

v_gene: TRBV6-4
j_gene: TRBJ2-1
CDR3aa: CASSKGLAAANEQFF

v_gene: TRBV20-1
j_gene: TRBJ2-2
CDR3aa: CSARGRTNTGELFF

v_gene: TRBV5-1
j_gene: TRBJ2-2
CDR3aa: CASSSGENTGELFF

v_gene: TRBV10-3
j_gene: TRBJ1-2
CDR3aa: CAISEVPNGPYGYTF

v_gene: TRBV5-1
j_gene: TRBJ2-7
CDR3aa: CASRENVQRFTYEQYF

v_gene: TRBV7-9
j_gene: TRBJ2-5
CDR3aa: CASSLQSTNQETQYF

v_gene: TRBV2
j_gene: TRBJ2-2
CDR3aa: CASSRNSNTGELFF

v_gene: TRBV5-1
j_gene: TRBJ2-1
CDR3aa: CASSSAGGVSYNEQFF

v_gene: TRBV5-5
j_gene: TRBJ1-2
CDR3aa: CASSLEAGEGYGYTF

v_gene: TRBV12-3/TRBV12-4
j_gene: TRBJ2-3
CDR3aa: CASSSRTGTSTDTQYF

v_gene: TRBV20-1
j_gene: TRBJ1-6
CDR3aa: CSAKPSTGGPLHF

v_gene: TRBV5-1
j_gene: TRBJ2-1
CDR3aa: CASSGGLANDDEQFF

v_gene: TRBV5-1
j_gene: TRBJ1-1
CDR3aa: CASSLRPPTEAFF

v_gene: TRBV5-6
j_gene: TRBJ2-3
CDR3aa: CASVTGSTDTQYF

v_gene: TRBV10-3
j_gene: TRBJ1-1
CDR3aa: CAISDGDLAFF

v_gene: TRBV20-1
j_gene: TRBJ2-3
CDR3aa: CSARVQEVYDTQYF

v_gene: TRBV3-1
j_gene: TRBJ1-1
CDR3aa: CASSQAGGTEAFF

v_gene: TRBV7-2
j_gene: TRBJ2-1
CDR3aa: CASSFRLAGVSYNEQFF

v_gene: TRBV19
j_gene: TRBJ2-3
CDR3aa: CASSIGSSLRVDTQYF

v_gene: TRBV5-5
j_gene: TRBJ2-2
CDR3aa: CASTHTARGNTGELFF

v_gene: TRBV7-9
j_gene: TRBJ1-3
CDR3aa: CASSPTIVRGNTIYF

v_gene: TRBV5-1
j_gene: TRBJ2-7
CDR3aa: CASSLTFSYEQYF

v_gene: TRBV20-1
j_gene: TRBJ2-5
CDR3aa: CSAGLLQETQYF

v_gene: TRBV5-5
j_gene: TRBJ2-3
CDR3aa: CASSLGTSASPPTDTQYF

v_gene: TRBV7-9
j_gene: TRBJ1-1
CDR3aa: CASSLAVSMNTEAFF

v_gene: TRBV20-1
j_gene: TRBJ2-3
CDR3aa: CSALKGGRGTDTQYF

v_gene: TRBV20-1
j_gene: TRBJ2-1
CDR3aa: CSALSGFSNEQFF

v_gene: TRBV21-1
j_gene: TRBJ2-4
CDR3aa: CASSRNNPSLGLAKNIQYF

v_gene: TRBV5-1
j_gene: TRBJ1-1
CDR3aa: CASSLGDRGQNTEAFF

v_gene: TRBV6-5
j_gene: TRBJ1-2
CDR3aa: CASSSDPEIGGYTF

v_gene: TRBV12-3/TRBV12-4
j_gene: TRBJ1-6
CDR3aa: CASSLSSDNSPLHF

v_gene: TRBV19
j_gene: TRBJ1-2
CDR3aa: CASSITSNYGYTF

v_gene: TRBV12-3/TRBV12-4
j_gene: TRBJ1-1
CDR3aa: CASSFGQNTEAFF

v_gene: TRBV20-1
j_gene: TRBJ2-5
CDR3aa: CSAIRTSGQETQYF